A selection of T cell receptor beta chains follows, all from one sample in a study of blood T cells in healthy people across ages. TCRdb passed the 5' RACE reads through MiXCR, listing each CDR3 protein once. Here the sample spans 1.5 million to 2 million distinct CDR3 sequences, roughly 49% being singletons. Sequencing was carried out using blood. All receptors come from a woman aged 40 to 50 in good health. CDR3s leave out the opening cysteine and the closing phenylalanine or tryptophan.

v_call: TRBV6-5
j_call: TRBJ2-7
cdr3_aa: ASSQPGGLYEQY

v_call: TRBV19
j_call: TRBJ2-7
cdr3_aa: ASRQDRVGSYEQY

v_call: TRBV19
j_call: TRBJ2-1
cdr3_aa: ASQLGGSNNEQF

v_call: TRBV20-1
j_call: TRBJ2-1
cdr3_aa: SASRQVVEQF

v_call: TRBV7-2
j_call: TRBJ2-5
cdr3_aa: ASSAVLGPQETQY

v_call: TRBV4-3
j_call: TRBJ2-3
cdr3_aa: ASSQTGPMDTQY

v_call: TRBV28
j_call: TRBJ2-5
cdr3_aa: ASSPAGRETQY

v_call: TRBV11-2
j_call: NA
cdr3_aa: ASSYTSGGFSGTQY

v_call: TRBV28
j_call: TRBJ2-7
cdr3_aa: ASSPGGGHIYEQY

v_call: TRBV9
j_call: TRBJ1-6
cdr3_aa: ASQGQGAISPLH

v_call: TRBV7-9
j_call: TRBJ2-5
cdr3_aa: ASSPQGRRETQY

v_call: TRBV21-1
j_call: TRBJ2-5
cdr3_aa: ASSPTKRTVTQETQY

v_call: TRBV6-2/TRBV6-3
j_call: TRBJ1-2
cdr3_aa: ASSYRIAEANYGYT

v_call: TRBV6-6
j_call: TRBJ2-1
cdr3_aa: ASSYTAFPSYNEQF

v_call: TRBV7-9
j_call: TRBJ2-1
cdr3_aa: ASSYSGTGRTEQF

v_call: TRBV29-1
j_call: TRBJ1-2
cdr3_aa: SVEDAYGYT

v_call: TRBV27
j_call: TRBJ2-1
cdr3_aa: ASRPDRRSYNEQF

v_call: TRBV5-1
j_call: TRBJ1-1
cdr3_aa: ASSFSRDMNTEAF

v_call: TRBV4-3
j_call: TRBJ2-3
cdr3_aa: ASSTSGASSTDTQY

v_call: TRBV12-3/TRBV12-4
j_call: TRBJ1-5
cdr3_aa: ASRGTRGDQPQH

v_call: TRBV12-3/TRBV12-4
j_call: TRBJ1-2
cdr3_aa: ASSPPSRGGYT

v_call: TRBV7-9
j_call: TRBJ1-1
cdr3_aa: ASRAPPDTEAF

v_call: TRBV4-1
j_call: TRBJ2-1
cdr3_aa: ASSQDRSDSYNEQF

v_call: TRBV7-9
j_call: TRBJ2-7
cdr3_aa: ASTVARSSYEQY

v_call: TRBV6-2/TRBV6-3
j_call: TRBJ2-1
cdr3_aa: ASSYYRLAGYSSYNEQF

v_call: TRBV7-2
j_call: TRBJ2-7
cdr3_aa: ASSAGTANYEQY

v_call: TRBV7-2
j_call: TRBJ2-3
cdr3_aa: ASSPQGGWVDTQY

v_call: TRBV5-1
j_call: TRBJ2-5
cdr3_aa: ASSSGLAGGNQETQY

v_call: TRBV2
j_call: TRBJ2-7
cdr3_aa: ASSSGVHSYEQY

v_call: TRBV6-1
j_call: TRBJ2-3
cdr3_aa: ASSEPLTWTQY

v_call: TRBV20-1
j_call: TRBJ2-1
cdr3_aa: SGDSFNEQF

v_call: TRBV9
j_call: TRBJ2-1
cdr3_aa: ANSHSLHEQF

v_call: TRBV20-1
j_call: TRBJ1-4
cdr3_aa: SAREGQGVEKLF

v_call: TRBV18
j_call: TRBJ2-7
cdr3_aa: ASSPPLVFKYEQY

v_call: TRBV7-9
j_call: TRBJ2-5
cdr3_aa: ASSPSGVHKGTQY

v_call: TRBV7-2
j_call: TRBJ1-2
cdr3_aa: ASSLESANYGYT

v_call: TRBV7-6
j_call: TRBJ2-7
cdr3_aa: ASSSERGGYEQY

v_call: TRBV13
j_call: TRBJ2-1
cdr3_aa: ASSFQGLTLYNEQF

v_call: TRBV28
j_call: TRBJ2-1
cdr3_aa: ASRLLPGEQF

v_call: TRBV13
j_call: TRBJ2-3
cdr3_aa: ASSLVQLDAQY

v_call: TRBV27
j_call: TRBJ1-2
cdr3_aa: ASSPLGVGYGYT

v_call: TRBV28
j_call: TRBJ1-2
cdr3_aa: ASSYTLGYGYT

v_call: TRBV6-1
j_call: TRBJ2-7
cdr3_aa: ASSPREGGLSYEQY

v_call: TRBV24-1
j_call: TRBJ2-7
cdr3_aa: ATSDLFSNEQY

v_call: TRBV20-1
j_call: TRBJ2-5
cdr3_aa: SSRDSRYQETQY

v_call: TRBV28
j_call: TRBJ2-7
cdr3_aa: ASSLVQGDEQY

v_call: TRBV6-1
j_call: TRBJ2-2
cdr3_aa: ASSALTPGTGELF